These 5 T cell receptor beta chains share one sample of origin, sequenced in a study of T cell responses to AZD1222 COVID-19 vaccine (dated by TCRdb to 2020 to 2023). The method was the immunoSEQ multiplex PCR assay. TCRdb retrieved this table from immuneACCESS and kept in-frame rearrangements only. Not all clones are present; in checked studies, unresolved V genes account for under half, and no reason is known for the remainder. Across this sample there are 100,000 to 140,000 clones, with around nine tenths seen only once. Of the sample, around 20% falls within the top ten clones. Per the publication, the time point label means: baseline before first vaccination. The sample consisted of peripheral blood, taken on day 0 of AZD1222 vaccination. The receptors shown here come from an adult in good health.

The chain links TRBV7-2 to TRBJ2-1, with a weak D call TRBD2 (6 bases). Trimming pared 1 base from V and 8 bases from J, leaving 15 bases between. Germline CDR1 reads SGHTA; CDR2 reads FQGNSA. The CDR3 extends over 15 amino acids. This CDR3 is CASSLGGGGGDEQFF. Here the CDR3 DNA reads TGTGCCAGCAGCTTAGGCGGAGGAGGAGGGGATGAGCAGTTCTTC.

The chain couples TRBV5-6 to TRBJ2-1; the match to TRBD2 covers 8 bases. The junction had 10 bases not matched to a gene; V was cut back by 5 bases and J by 3 bases. Per the germline V gene, CDR1 is SGHDT and CDR2 is YYEEEE. The CDR3 contains 16 residues. This CDR3 is CASRSGWRGDYNEQFF. The CDR3 DNA reads as TGTGCCAGCAGATCCGGGTGGCGGGGGGACTACAATGAGCAGTTCTTC.

The V gene is TRBV12-3 or TRBV12-4, the J gene TRBJ2-3; the D is unclear. V was clipped by 3 bases and J by 4 bases, with 5 bases between them. The CDR3 has 12 amino acids. The CDR3 here is CASSFPSDTQYF. The DNA of the CDR3 is TGTGCCAGCAGTTTTCCGTCAGATACGCAGTATTTT.

The chain couples TRBV5-1 to TRBJ1-2; D not certain. Trimming cost V 10 bases and J 0 bases, with 28 bases left between them. CDR3 length: 18 amino acids. The germline gives CDR1 SGHRS, CDR2 YFSETQ. The CDR3 sequence is CAASSPVPTEDSNYGYTF. The CDR3 DNA reads TGCGCCGCTTCCTCGCCCGTCCCGACCGAAGACTCTAACTATGGCTACACCTTC.

This clone was counted a single time. V gene TRBV3-1 (or the pseudogene TRBV3-2) combines with J gene TRBJ1-1; 7 nucleotides agree with TRBD1. The germline gives CDR1 LGHDT, CDR2 YNNKEL (reference sequence). J gave up 7 bases and V 0 bases, and 5 bases lay outside the gene matches. The CDR3 covers 14 residues. The CDR3 spells CASSQDDRDLEAFF. CDR3 in DNA: TGTGCCAGCAGCCAAGACGACAGGGACCTTGAAGCTTTCTTT.